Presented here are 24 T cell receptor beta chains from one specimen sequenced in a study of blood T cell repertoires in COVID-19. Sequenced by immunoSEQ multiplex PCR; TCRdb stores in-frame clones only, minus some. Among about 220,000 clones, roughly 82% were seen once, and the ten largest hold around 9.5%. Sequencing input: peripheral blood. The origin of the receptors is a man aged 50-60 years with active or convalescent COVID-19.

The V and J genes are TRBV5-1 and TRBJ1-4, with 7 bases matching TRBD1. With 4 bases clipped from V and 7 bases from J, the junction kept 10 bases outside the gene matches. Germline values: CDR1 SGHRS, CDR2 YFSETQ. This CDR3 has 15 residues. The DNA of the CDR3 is TGCGCCAGCAGCCCTTCAACAGGGGTGGGTGAAAAACTGTTTTTT. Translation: CASSPSTGVGEKLFF.

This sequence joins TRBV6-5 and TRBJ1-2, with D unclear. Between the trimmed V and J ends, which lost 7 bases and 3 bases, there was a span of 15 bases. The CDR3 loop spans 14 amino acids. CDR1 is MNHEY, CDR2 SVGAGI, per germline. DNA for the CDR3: TGTGCCAGCACGTTGGGAGCGGGAGACTATGGCTACACCTTC. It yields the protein CASTLGAGDYGYTF.

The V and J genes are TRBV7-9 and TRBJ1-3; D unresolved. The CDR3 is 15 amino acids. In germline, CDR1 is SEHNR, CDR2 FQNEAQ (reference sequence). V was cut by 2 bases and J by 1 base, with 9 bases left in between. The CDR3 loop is CASSLRSISGNTIYF. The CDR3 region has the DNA TGTGCCAGCAGCTTACGGTCCATATCTGGAAACACCATATATTTT.

The CDR3 DNA is TGTGCCAGCAGCCAAGGGACTAGCGGGGGGGCAAGAAAGACCCAGTACTTC. The encoded protein is CASSQGTSGGARKTQYF. The rearrangement uses TRBV4-2 and TRBJ2-5, with 15 bases aligning to TRBD2. Germline loops: CDR1 LGHNA, CDR2 YNFKEQ. The CDR3 runs to 17 residues. Unmatched junction bases numbered 6, after V lost 1 base and J lost 6 bases.

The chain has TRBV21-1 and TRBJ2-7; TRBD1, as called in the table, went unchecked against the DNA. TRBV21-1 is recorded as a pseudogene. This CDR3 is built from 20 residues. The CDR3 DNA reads TGTGCCAGCAGCAGAAAATTGGTGGAAACAGGTCATCACGCTACCTACGAGCAGTACTTC. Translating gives CASSRKLVETGHHATYEQYF.

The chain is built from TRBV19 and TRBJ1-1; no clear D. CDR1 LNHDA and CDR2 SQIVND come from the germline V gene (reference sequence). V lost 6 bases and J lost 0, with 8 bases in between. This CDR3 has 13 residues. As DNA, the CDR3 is TGTGCCAGTAGGCGGGCCTTGAACACTGAAGCTTTCTTT. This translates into CASRRALNTEAFF.

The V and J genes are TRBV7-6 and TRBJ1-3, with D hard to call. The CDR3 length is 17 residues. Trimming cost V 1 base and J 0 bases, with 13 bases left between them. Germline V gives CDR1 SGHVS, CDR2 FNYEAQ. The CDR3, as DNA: TGTGCCAGCAGCTTAGAACGGCGCAGGCCCTCTGGAAACACCATATATTTT. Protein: CASSLERRRPSGNTIYF.

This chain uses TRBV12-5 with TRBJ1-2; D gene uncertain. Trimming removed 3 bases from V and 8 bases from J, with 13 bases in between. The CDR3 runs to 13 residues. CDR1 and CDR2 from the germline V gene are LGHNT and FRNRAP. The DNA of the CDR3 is TGTGCTAGTGGTTTTGGGCCCCCGGGGGGCTACACCTTC. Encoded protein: CASGFGPPGGYTF.

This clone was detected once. The CDR3 loop is CASSVLAGGDETQYF. The CDR3, as DNA: TGCGCCAGCAGCGTCTTAGCGGGGGGGGACGAGACCCAGTACTTC. The chain joins TRBV5-1 to TRBJ2-5, with TRBD2 identical over 11 bases. Germline assignment: CDR1 SGHRS and CDR2 YFSETQ. The CDR3 contains 15 residues. V shed 4 bases, J shed 5 bases, and the junction held 7 bases outside the gene matches.

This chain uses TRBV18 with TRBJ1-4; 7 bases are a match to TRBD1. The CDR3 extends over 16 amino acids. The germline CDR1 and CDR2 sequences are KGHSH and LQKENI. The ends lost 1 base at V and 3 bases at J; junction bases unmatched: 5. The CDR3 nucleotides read TGTGCCAGCTCACCACAGGGGGCTGGGGCTAATGAAAAACTGTTTTTT. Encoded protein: CASSPQGAGANEKLFF.

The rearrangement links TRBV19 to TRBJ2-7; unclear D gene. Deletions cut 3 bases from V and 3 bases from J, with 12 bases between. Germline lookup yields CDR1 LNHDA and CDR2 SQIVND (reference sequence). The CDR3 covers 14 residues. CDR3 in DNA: TGTGCCAGTAGTATTTATAACACCAACTACGAGCAGTACTTC. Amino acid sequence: CASSIYNTNYEQYF.

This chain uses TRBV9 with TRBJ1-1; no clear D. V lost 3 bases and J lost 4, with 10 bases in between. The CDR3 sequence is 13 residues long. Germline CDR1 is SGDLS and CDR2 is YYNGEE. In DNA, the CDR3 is TGTGCCAGCAGCGACCTCGGGAGCACTGAAGCTTTCTTT. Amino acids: CASSDLGSTEAFF.

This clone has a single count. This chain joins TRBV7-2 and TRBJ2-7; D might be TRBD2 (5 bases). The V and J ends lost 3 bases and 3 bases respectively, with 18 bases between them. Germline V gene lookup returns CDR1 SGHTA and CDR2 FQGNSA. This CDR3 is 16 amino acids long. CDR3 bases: TGTGCCAGCAGCTTCAACAGAATCGGACTTGACTACGAGCAGTACTTC. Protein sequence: CASSFNRIGLDYEQYF.

This chain's CDR3 is CASRGVYSLAKNIQYF. CDR3 DNA sequence: TGCGCCAGCAGAGGGGTCTATTCTCTCGCCAAAAACATTCAGTACTTC. J is TRBJ2-4 and V is TRBV5-1; a weak D match, TRBD1 (5 bases). The germline V gene encodes CDR1 SGHRS and CDR2 YFSETQ. Trimming removed 5 bases from V and 1 base from J, with 16 bases in between. The CDR3 is made up of 16 amino acids.

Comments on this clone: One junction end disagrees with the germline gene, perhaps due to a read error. CDR3 protein: CAVRRGGADYNSPLHF. CDR3 DNA: TGTGCCGTCAGGCGTGGCGGCGCGGACTATAATTCACCCCTCCACTTT. The chain joins TRBV10-3 to TRBJ1-6; no clear D gene. Germline lookup yields CDR1 ENHRY and CDR2 SYGVKD. The CDR3 has 16 residues.

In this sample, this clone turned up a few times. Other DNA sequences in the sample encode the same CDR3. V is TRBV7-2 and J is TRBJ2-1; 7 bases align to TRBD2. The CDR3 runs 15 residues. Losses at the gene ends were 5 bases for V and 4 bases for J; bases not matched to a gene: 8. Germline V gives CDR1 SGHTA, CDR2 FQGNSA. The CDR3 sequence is CASSPVGGGYNEQFF. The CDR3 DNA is TGTGCCAGCAGCCCCGTGGGGGGAGGGTACAATGAGCAGTTCTTC. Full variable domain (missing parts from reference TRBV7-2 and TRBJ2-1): GAGVSQSPSNKVTEKGKDVELRCDPISGHTALYWYRQSLGQGLEFLIYFQGNSAPDKSGLPSDRFSAERTGGSVSTLTIQRTQQEDSAVYLCASSPVGGGYNEQFFGPGTRLTVL.

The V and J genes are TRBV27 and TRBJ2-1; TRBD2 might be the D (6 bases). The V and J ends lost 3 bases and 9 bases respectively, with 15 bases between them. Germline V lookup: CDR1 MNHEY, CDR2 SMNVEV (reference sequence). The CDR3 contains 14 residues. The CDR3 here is CASSFLEGRGEQFF. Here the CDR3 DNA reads TGTGCCAGCAGTTTCTTGGAGGGGCGCGGTGAGCAGTTCTTC.

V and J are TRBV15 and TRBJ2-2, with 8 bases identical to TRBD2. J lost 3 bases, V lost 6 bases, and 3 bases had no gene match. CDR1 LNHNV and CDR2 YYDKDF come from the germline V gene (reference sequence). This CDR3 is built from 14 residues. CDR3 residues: CATRIAGYTGELFF. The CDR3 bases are TGTGCCACCAGGATAGCGGGATACACCGGGGAGCTGTTTTTT.

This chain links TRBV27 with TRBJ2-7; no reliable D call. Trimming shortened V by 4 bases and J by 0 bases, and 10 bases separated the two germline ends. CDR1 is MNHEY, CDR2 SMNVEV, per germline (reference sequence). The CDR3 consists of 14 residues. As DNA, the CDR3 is TGTGCCAGCAGTTATCAGGCAAACTCCTACGAGCAGTACTTC. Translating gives CASSYQANSYEQYF.

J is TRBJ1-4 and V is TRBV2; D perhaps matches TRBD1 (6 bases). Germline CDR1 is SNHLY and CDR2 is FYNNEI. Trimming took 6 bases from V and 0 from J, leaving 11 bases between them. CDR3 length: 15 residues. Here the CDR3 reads CASRVTGTTNEKLFF. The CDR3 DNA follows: TGTGCCAGCAGGGTAACAGGGACAACTAATGAAAAACTGTTTTTT. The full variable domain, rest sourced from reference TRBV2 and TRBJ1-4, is EPEVTQTPSHQVTQMGQEVILRCVPISNHLYFYWYRQILGQKVEFLVSFYNNEISEKSEIFDDQFSVERPDGSNFTLKIRSTKLEDSAMYFCASRVTGTTNEKLFFGSGTQLSVL.

In nucleotides, the CDR3 is TGTGCCAGCAGCTTAAATGGACTAAACACAGATACGCAGTATTTT. Protein sequence: CASSLNGLNTDTQYF. V is TRBV7-3 and J is TRBJ2-3; TRBD2 is a possible D gene (6 bases). Germline CDR1 and CDR2: SGHTA and FQGTGA. Trimming removed 1 base at V and 2 bases at J, with 10 bases between. This CDR3 has 15 residues.

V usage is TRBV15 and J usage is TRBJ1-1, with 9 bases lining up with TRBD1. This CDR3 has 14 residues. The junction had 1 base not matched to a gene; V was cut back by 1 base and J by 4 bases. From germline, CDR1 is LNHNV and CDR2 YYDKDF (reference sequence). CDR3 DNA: TGTGCCACCAGCAGAGGACAGGGGGGCACTGAAGCTTTCTTT. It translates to CATSRGQGGTEAFF.

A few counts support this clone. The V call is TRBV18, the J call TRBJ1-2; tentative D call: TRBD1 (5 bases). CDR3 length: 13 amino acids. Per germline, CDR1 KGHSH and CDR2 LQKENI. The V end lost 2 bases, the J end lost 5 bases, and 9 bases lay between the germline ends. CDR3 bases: TGTGCCAGCTCACCAGTGGGGACTTATGGCTACACCTTC. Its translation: CASSPVGTYGYTF.

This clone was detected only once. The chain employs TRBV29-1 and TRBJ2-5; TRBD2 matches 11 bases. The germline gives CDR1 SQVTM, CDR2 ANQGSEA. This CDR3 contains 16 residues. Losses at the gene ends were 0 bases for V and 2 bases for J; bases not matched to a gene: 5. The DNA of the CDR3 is TGCAGCGTTGAAGATTTACGGACTAGCGGGCAAGAGACCCAGTACTTC. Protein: CSVEDLRTSGQETQYF.